This is a list of T cell receptor beta chains from one sample in a study of PD-L1 blockade in urothelial cancer. Sequencing was performed with immunoSEQ multiplex PCR; in TCRdb, only in-frame clones are kept and a portion is missing. The sample lists about 91,000 clones; over 90% were seen once. Sequences were derived from PBMCs, sampled around atezolizumab (anti-PD-L1) treatment. These receptors were taken from a man in his 60s with urothelial cancer. Each CDR3 is given with its conserved first and last residue. The D gene is left open where the match is weak. Expanded clones get a size class; other rows say once, few or many, or leave the size out.

D gene: TRBD1
clone size: -
V gene: TRBV6-6
J gene: TRBJ1-2
CDR3 protein: CASSLDRNYGYTF
CDR3 DNA: TGTGCCAGCAGTCTGGACAGGAACTATGGCTACACCTTC

D gene: -
clone size: few
V gene: TRBV2
J gene: TRBJ1-4
CDR3 protein: CASSTSGTLGNEKLFF
CDR3 DNA: -

D gene: TRBD2
clone size: once
V gene: TRBV6-5
J gene: TRBJ2-1
CDR3 protein: CASSGLAGGGNEQFF
CDR3 DNA: TGTGCCAGCAGTGGACTAGCGGGAGGCGGAAATGAGCAGTTCTTC

D gene: -
clone size: -
V gene: TRBV28
J gene: TRBJ1-1
CDR3 protein: CASSLGPGSRTEAFF
CDR3 DNA: TGTGCCAGCAGTTTGGGTCCGGGGTCGAGAACTGAAGCTTTCTTT

D gene: TRBD1
clone size: -
V gene: TRBV18
J gene: TRBJ2-2
CDR3 protein: CASNLDRVANTGELFF
CDR3 DNA: TGTGCCAGCAACCTTGACAGGGTCGCGAACACCGGGGAGCTGTTTTTT

D gene: -
clone size: -
V gene: TRBV7-2
J gene: TRBJ1-3
CDR3 protein: CASSSWGGSSGNTIYF
CDR3 DNA: TGTGCCAGCAGCTCCTGGGGTGGGAGCTCTGGAAACACCATATATTTT

D gene: -
clone size: -
V gene: TRBV25-1
J gene: TRBJ2-5
CDR3 protein: CASSGGQTKETQYF
CDR3 DNA: TGTGCCAGCAGTGGAGGACAGACAAAAGAGACCCAGTACTTC

D gene: TRBD2
clone size: -
V gene: TRBV7-3
J gene: TRBJ2-5
CDR3 protein: CASSLRGLAGGQETQYF
CDR3 DNA: TGTGCCAGCAGCTTAAGGGGACTAGCGGGGGGCCAAGAGACCCAGTACTTC

D gene: -
clone size: once
V gene: TRBV6-5
J gene: TRBJ2-1
CDR3 protein: CASQEGNEQFF
CDR3 DNA: TGTGCCAGCCAGGAGGGTAATGAGCAGTTCTTC

D gene: TRBD1
clone size: -
V gene: TRBV27
J gene: TRBJ2-1
CDR3 protein: CASSLNRGREQFF
CDR3 DNA: TGTGCCAGCAGTTTGAACAGGGGGCGTGAGCAGTTCTTC

D gene: TRBD1
clone size: -
V gene: TRBV5-1
J gene: TRBJ2-5
CDR3 protein: CASSLRGQQETQYF
CDR3 DNA: TGCGCCAGCAGCTTGCGGGGACAGCAAGAGACCCAGTACTTC

D gene: -
clone size: few
V gene: TRBV7-8
J gene: TRBJ1-3
CDR3 protein: CASSFRGAPGNTIYF
CDR3 DNA: TGTGCCAGCAGCTTCCGGGGGGCCCCTGGAAACACCATATATTTT

D gene: TRBD1
clone size: -
V gene: TRBV5-6
J gene: TRBJ1-3
CDR3 protein: CASRTGTGNTIYF
CDR3 DNA: TGTGCCAGCAGGACAGGGACTGGAAACACCATATATTTT

D gene: -
clone size: once
V gene: TRBV6-1
J gene: TRBJ2-5
CDR3 protein: CASSLDGNQETQYF
CDR3 DNA: TGTGCCAGCAGCCTCGACGGGAACCAAGAGACCCAGTACTTC

D gene: -
clone size: -
V gene: TRBV7-9
J gene: TRBJ2-7
CDR3 protein: CASSSRDLGGDEQYF
CDR3 DNA: TGTGCCAGCAGCTCCCGGGACCTCGGGGGAGATGAGCAGTACTTC

D gene: -
clone size: -
V gene: TRBV7-8
J gene: TRBJ2-1
CDR3 protein: CASSLGPDEQFF
CDR3 DNA: TGTGCCAGCAGCTTAGGTCCCGATGAGCAGTTCTTC

D gene: TRBD1
clone size: once
V gene: TRBV6-1
J gene: TRBJ1-5
CDR3 protein: CASRQTGPQPQHF
CDR3 DNA: TGTGCCAGCAGACAGACAGGGCCACAGCCCCAGCATTTT

D gene: -
clone size: -
V gene: TRBV10-2
J gene: TRBJ1-1
CDR3 protein: CASSEWGGTEAFF
CDR3 DNA: TGCGCCAGCAGTGAGTGGGGGGGCACTGAAGCTTTCTTT